This TCR beta chain emerged from a study of beta chain features in type 1 diabetes (dated by TCRdb to between 2017 and 2018). With regard to the full study: No differences in mean age, gender distribution, total cell number or subset yield were found between patients and healthy donors. A total of about 99,000,000 sorted cells were examined across all samples, and RNA yield correlated strongly with the number of cells per subset. The study compared the TCRB repertoires of sorted circulating CD4+ T cell subsets in recently diagnosed type 1 diabetes patients with those in matched healthy donors. Regulatory and stem cell-like memory subsets were obtained from only 8 patients and about eight healthy donors, while naive and central memory subsets were obtained from all 30 or so donors.

Including cysteine and phenylalanine, the CDR3 has 15 amino acids. The sequence is cut down to CDR3 DNA, 45 bases in frame from base 1. The germline V gene encodes CDR1 SGHAT and CDR2 FQNNGV. Trimming costs V 1 base and J 6 bases, and their ends lie 12 bases apart. This clone was observed a few times. Its antigen target is currently unknown. There are no base qualities to consult, and no much larger clone falls within one base. A single peripheral blood draw of about 116 mL on average was collected from each donor into heparinised tubes. Using a panel that included CD45RO, CCR7, CD25, CD127, CD95 and CD27, naive, central memory, regulatory and stem cell-like memory CD4+ T cells were sorted on a BD FACSAria II. Every sorted population had a purity above 98%. PBMCs were isolated right away by Lymphoprep density gradient centrifugation and were stained directly, without culture. So that batch effects would be minimized, each experiment stained and sorted samples in pairs, pairing one healthy donor with one patient.

What the work shows at the level of the full study, not this receptor alone: Sequencing cDNA rather than genomic DNA could over-represent highly expressing activated cells, although activation and CD3 levels did not differ between groups. Because the HLA sub-analyses included only small numbers of individuals, any influence of HLA type on TCRB rearrangement was left unresolved. Naive, central memory and regulatory TCRB repertoires appeared to be more alike among patients than among healthy donors. Patients with type 1 diabetes made fewer insertions and deleted more nucleotides at VDJ recombination sites, implying thymic rearrangement abnormalities. Type 1 diabetes patients showed a moderate but significant shortening of TCRB CDR3 length in all four CD4+ subsets. PCR may preferentially amplify shorter templates, but because patient and control samples were amplified and corrected together, any resulting skew would affect both groups equally.

The High Capacity cDNA Reverse Transcription Kit was used to reverse transcribe all of the isolated RNA, meaning that expressed TCRB transcripts were what got sequenced. Deep immunoSEQ sequencing was applied to naive, central memory and regulatory T cell samples, giving an average of roughly 3.5 million total reads per sample. Sorted cells were lysed in RLT buffer and RNA was extracted with DNase-treated RNeasy Micro or Mini kits, depending on cell number. To prevent cross-contamination, each cell subset was processed individually, whereas patient and healthy donor samples were processed jointly. The immunoSEQ multiplex PCR was used to amplify TCRB sequences from cDNA, generating 87-bp fragments that spanned the CDR3 region. Sequencing of the amplicons was performed on the Illumina HiSeq platform. As for the original processing: PCR bias was corrected computationally using synthetic template baselines, and reads within Hamming distance 2 were collapsed, with unmergeable singletons discarded. Reads were aligned to IMGT to assign V, D and J genes, CDR3 length, and insertions or deletions at six rearrangement sites. Within each subset, clonotype counts were normalized to the number of sorted cells before true diversity and Gini coefficients were calculated with the tcR R package. The overlap coefficient, calculated on TCRB nucleotide sequences, was used to measure repertoire sharing. Out-of-frame TCRB sequences from naive cells were analyzed to stand in for the pre-selection repertoire. This immuneACCESS table, as held by TCRdb, lists in-frame sequences with V and J called but not all clones. Of the missing ones, under half trace to an unresolved V gene in checked studies; the others have no known cause. That table furnishes V, J and clone size, whereas the DNA furnished D and trimming. The table for this sample lists about 640,000 clones; roughly 12% of them were counted only once. Roughly 0.11% of the sample lies in the top ten.

The receptor comes from a man aged 30 to 39 with type 1 diabetes. The chain was built from TRBV11-2 and TRBJ1-4; TRBD1 is a possible D gene, resting on 6 matching bases. The sequenced sample was naive CD4+ T cells from blood. The cell subset or site label here, explained by the study, means: true naive CD4+ T cells. The nucleotide sequence reads TGTGCCAGCAGCTTAGGGCCTCAGGGGCATGAAAAACTGTTTTTT. This gives the protein CASSLGPQGHEKLFF.